The 9 T cell receptor beta chains below were found in one sample sequenced in a study of patients and donors after allogeneic stem cell transplantation (TCRdb year 2020). Library creation used RT-PCR. The sample was run on a NextSeq 550. TCRdb reprocessed the public reads (quality trimming at Q25 with fastp, clone calling with MiXCR) and kept in-frame beta chains. Each record represents a unique CDR3 protein, reported with the most common genes and DNA among its rows. This sample has 15,000 to 20,000 distinct CDR3 sequences in its table, and 4.5% to 5.5% of those were observed once. The ten largest clones represent roughly 40% of the sample. Sequenced material: blood, either unsorted or a sorted T cell fraction (not recorded which). These TCRs come from a human donor who was either an allogeneic HSCT recipient or a stem cell or donor lymphocyte infusion donor (not recorded which). It is not recorded whose cells these are; they may come from a transplant donor.

By share, this clonotype counts as medium-sized. The V call is TRBV11-3, the J call TRBJ2-1; D is possibly TRBD1 or TRBD2 (5 bases each). V shed 2 bases and J shed 8 bases, with 16 bases lying between them. The germline gives CDR1 SGHNT, CDR2 YENEEA. The CDR3 sequence is 15 residues long. This CDR3 reads CASSLRGEGWDEQFF. DNA for the CDR3: TGTGCCAGCAGCTTAAGGGGCGAGGGGTGGGATGAGCAGTTCTTC.

This clonotype was counted many times. This sequence joins TRBV5-4 and TRBJ1-1; a possible D gene is TRBD1 (5 bases). The V gene's germline CDR1 is SGHNT and CDR2 YYREEE (reference sequence). This CDR3 has 15 amino acids. V lost 4 bases and J lost 2, with 15 bases in between. CDR3 coding DNA: TGTGCCAGCAGCCCCGGGGCCAAAGGAAACACTGAAGCTTTCTTT. It is translated as CASSPGAKGNTEAFF.

This clonotype was detected ten times or more. The chain is built from TRBV7-9 and TRBJ1-3, with a tentative D call TRBD1 (5 bases). V shed 7 bases and J shed 3 bases, with 10 bases lying between them. In germline, CDR1 is SEHNR, CDR2 FQNEAQ (reference sequence). The CDR3 has 13 amino acids. The CDR3 sequence: CASILGLGNTIYF. CDR3 sequence (DNA): TGTGCCAGCATCCTGGGGCTTGGAAACACCATATATTTT.

This clonotype was found many times. The chain is built from TRBV5-1 and TRBJ2-5; TRBD1 is a possible D gene (5 bases). There are 13 residues in the CDR3. V was cut by 2 bases and J by 4 bases, with 9 bases left in between. In germline, CDR1 is SGHRS, CDR2 YFSETQ. The CDR3 nucleotides are TGCGCCAGCAGCTTCGGGCAGGGAGAGACCCAGTACTTC. Translation gives CASSFGQGETQYF.

This clonotype was counted at least ten times. The rearrangement joins TRBV27 to TRBJ2-7; 8 bases map to TRBD1. The CDR3 length is 15 residues. Germline V gene lookup returns CDR1 MNHEY and CDR2 SMNVEV (reference sequence). The J segment lost 2 bases and the V segment lost 5 bases, leaving 8 bases of the junction unmatched. Here the CDR3 DNA reads TGTGCCAGCAGTCGCACGACAGGGGCCCCCTACGAGCAGTACTTC. It translates to CASSRTTGAPYEQYF.

This clonotype was seen ten or more times. CDR3 protein: CASSVGGSSYNSPLHF. In DNA, the CDR3 is TGTGCCAGCAGCGTAGGGGGATCCTCCTATAATTCACCCCTCCACTTT. The V and J genes are TRBV9 and TRBJ1-6; D unclear. Germline assignment: CDR1 SGDLS and CDR2 YYNGEE. V was cut by 0 bases and J by 0 bases, with 7 bases left in between. This CDR3 is 16 amino acids long. The complete variable domain, with remaining parts taken from reference TRBV9 and TRBJ1-6, reads DSGVTQTPKHLITATGQRVTLRCSPRSGDLSVYWYQQSLDQGLQFLIQYYNGEERAKGNILERFSAQQFPDLHSELNLSSLELGDSALYFCASSVGGSSYNSPLHFGNGTRLTVT.

In its sample, this clonotype was seen many times. The chain recombines TRBV7-9 with TRBJ1-2; D gene unclear. Germline values: CDR1 SEHNR, CDR2 FQNEAQ (reference sequence). Trimming pared 0 bases from V and 2 bases from J, leaving 10 bases between. The CDR3 totals 15 residues. CDR3 DNA: TGTGCCAGCAGCTTAGCGGCCTCCCTCAACTATGGCTACACCTTC. Its translation: CASSLAASLNYGYTF.

This clonotype was counted ten times or more. The gene calls are TRBV7-3 and TRBJ2-3; D unclear. The ends were cut back, 2 bases at V and 6 bases at J, with 12 bases in the middle. This CDR3 is 14 amino acids long. Looked up from germline, CDR1 is SGHTA and CDR2 is FQGTGA. The CDR3 spells CASSLGPSVDTQYF. The DNA of the CDR3 is TGTGCCAGCAGCTTAGGGCCCTCGGTTGATACGCAGTATTTT.

In this sample, this clonotype turned up many times. V gene TRBV4-1 combines with J gene TRBJ1-1; TRBD1 matches at 8 bases. The CDR3 is 14 amino acids. CDR1 is MGHRA, CDR2 YSYEKL, per germline. The trim removed 8 bases at V and 5 bases at J, leaving 10 bases unmatched. CDR3 DNA sequence: TGCGCCAGCCAACCGCAGGGGGCTTTAACTGAAGCTTTCTTT. Translated: CASQPQGALTEAFF.